Listed below are T cell receptor beta chains from one sample, sequenced in a study of blood T cells in healthy people across ages. TCRdb used MiXCR to reprocess the 5' RACE reads, holding one entry per CDR3 protein. The table includes approximately 1.5 million distinct CDR3 sequences, 35% to 45% detected once. The specimen was blood. Every receptor here comes from a woman aged 18-29 years in good health. CDR3s include the opening cysteine and the closing phenylalanine or tryptophan. The D gene is left open where the match is weak. Not every row has a clone size; where given, it reads once, few, many or a size class.

j_gene,abundance,v_gene,d_gene,CDR3aa,CDR3nt
TRBJ2-7,few,TRBV3-1,NA,CASSQGDTPLNEQYF,TGTGCCAGCAGCCAAGGTGACACCCCTCTCAATGAGCAGTACTTC
TRBJ2-3,many,TRBV6-1,NA,CASRIHRADTQYF,TGTGCCAGCAGGATACACAGGGCAGATACGCAGTATTTT
TRBJ2-3,NA,TRBV4-3,NA,CASSLAARGDTQYF,TGCGCCAGCAGCTTAGCTGCCCGGGGAGATACGCAGTATTTT
TRBJ1-5,few,TRBV5-1,NA,CASSGDPNQPQHF,TGCGCCAGCAGCGGGGACCCCAATCAGCCCCAGCATTTT
TRBJ2-1,few,TRBV6-2/TRBV6-3,NA,CASSYSGRSSYNEQFF,TGTGCCAGCAGTTACTCGGGCAGGAGCTCCTACAATGAGCAGTTCTTC
TRBJ2-3,once,TRBV10-3,TRBD2,CAISETSADTQYF,TGTGCCATCAGCGAGACTAGCGCAGATACGCAGTATTTT
TRBJ2-5,few,TRBV10-3,TRBD2,CAISAGGSSYNEQYF,TGTGCCATCAGTGCGGGGGGAAGCTCCTACAATGAGCAGTACTTC
TRBJ2-3,many,TRBV25-1,TRBD2,CASSATSGGRGSVTDTQYF,TGTGCCAGCAGTGCTACTAGCGGGGGGAGAGGGTCGGTCACAGATACGCAGTATTTT
TRBJ2-7,many,TRBV20-1,NA,CSARVGTQPYSYEQYF,TGCAGTGCTAGAGTCGGGACACAACCTTACTCCTACGAGCAGTACTTC
TRBJ2-1,few,TRBV3-1,TRBD2,CASSGTSVTNEQFF,TGTGCCAGCAGCGGGACTAGCGTGACTAATGAGCAGTTCTTC
TRBJ1-2,NA,TRBV29-1,NA,CSVGGVTNYGYTF,TGCAGCGTTGGAGGAGTAACTAACTATGGCTACACCTTC
TRBJ2-7,NA,TRBV11-2,NA,CASSLAKGLESYEQYF,TGTGCCAGCAGCTTGGCCAAGGGACTGGAGTCCTACGAGCAGTACTTC
TRBJ2-7,NA,TRBV9,TRBD2,CASSVHGTSGFYEQYF,TGTGCCAGCAGCGTGCATGGGACTAGCGGGTTCTACGAGCAGTACTTC
TRBJ2-1,NA,TRBV5-1,TRBD2,CASSLVAGEHNEQFF,TGCGCCAGCAGCTTGGTAGCGGGGGAGCACAATGAGCAGTTCTTC
TRBJ1-1,few,TRBV20-1,TRBD1,CSTGEETEAFF,TGCAGCACAGGGGAGGAAACTGAAGCTTTCTTT
TRBJ1-2,few,TRBV28,TRBD1,CASMKTGGANYGYTF,TGTGCCAGCATGAAAACAGGGGGCGCAAACTATGGCTACACCTTC
TRBJ2-3,NA,TRBV9,NA,CASSAGKTSRGTDTQYF,TGTGCCAGCAGCGCAGGAAAGACTAGTCGAGGCACAGATACGCAGTATTTT